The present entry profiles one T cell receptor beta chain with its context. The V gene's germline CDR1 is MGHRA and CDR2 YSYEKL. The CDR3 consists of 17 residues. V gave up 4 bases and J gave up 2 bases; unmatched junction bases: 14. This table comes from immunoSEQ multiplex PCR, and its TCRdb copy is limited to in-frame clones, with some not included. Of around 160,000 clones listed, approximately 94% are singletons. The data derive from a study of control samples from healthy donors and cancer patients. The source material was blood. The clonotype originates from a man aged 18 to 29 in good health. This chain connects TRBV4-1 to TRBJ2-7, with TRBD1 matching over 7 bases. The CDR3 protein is CASSLASDRELTYEQYF. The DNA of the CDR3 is TGCGCCAGCAGCCTCGCGAGCGACAGGGAACTTACCTACGAGCAGTACTTC.